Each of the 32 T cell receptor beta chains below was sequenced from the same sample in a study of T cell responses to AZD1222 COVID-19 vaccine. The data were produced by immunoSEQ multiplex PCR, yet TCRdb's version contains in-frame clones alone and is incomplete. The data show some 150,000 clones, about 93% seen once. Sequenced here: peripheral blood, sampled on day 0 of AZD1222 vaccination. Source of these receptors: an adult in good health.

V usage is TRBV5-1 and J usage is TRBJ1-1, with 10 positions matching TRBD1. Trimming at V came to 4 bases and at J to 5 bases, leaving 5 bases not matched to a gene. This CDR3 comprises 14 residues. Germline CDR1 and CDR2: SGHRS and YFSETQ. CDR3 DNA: TGCGCCAGCAGCCCCGGACAGGGGGAAACTGAAGCTTTCTTT. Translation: CASSPGQGETEAFF. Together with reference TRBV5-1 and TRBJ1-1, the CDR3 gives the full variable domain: KAGVTQTPRYLIKTRGQQVTLSCSPISGHRSVSWYQQTPGQGLQFLFEYFSETQRNKGNFPGRFSGRQFSNSRSEMNVSTLELGDSALYLCASSPGQGETEAFFGQGTRLTVV.

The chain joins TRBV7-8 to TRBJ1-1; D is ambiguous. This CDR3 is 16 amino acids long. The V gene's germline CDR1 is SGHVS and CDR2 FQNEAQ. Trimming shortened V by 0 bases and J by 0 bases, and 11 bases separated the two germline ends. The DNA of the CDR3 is TGTGCCAGCAGCTTAGCGCTTTCATCCTTGAACACTGAAGCTTTCTTT. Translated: CASSLALSSLNTEAFF.

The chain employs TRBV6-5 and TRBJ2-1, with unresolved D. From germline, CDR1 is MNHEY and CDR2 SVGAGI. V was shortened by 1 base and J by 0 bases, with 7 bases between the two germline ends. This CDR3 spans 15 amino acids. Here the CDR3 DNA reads TGTGCCAGCAGTTACTTTTCGAGCTCCTACAATGAGCAGTTCTTC. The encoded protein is CASSYFSSSYNEQFF.

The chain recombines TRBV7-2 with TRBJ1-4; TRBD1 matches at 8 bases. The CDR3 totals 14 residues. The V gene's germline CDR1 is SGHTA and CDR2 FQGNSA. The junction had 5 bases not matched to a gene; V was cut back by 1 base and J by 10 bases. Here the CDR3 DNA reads TGTGCCAGCAGCTTAGTAACAGGGGGTGGAAAACTGTTTTTT. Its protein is CASSLVTGGGKLFF. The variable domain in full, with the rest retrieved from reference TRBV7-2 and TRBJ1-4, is GAGVSQSPSNKVTEKGKDVELRCDPISGHTALYWYRQSLGQGLEFLIYFQGNSAPDKSGLPSDRFSAERTGGSVSTLTIQRTQQEDSAVYLCASSLVTGGGKLFFGSGTQLSVL.

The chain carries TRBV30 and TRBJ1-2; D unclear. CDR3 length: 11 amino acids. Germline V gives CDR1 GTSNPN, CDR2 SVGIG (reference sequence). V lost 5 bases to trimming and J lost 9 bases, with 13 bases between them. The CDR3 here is CAWGRAGSYTF. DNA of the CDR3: TGTGCCTGGGGACGGGCCGGGAGCTACACCTTC.

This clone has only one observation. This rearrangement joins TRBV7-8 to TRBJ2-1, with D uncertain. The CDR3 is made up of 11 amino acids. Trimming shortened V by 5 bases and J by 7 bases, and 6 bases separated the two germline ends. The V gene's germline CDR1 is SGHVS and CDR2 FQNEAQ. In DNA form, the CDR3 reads TGTGCCAGCAGCATCTCTAATGAGCAGTTCTTC. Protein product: CASSISNEQFF. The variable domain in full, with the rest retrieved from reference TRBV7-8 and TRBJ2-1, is GAGVSQSPRYKVAKRGQDVALRCDPISGHVSLFWYQQALGQGPEFLTYFQNEAQLDKSGLPSDRFFAERPEGSVSTLKIQRTQQEDSAVYLCASSISNEQFFGPGTRLTVL.

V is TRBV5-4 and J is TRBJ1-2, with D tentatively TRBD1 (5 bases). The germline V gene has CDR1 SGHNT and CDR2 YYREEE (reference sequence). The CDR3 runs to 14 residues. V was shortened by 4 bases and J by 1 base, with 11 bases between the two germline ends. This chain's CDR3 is CASSLWTLNYGYTF. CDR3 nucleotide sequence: TGTGCCAGCAGCCTTTGGACACTTAACTATGGCTACACCTTC.

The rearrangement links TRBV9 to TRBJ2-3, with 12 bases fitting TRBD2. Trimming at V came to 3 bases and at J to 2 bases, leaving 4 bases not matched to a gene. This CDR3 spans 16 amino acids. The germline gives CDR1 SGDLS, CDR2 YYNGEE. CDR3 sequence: CASSARTSGTTDTQYF. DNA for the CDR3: TGTGCCAGCAGCGCCCGGACTAGCGGGACCACAGATACGCAGTATTTT.

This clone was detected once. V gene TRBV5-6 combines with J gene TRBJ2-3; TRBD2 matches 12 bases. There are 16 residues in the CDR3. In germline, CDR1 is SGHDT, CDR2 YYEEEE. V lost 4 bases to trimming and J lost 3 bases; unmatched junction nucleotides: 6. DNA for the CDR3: TGTGCCAGCAGCAAGAGGACTAGCGGGGTAACAGATACGCAGTATTTT. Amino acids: CASSKRTSGVTDTQYF.

The CDR3 DNA is TGTGCCAGCTCACTTCGGACAGTCACAGATACGCAGTATTTT. As protein: CASSLRTVTDTQYF. The chain employs TRBV18 and TRBJ2-3; tentatively, D is TRBD1 (6 bases). The ends were cut back, 4 bases at V and 2 bases at J, with 10 bases in the middle. CDR1 and CDR2 from the germline V gene are KGHSH and LQKENI. The CDR3 has 14 residues.

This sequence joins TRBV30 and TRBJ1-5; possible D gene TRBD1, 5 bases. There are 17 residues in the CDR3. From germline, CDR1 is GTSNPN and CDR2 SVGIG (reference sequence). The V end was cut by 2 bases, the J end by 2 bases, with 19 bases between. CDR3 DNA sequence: TGTGCCTGGAGTTTAAAAGGGAGGGGTTCAGGCAATCAGCCCCAGCATTTT. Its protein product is CAWSLKGRGSGNQPQHF.

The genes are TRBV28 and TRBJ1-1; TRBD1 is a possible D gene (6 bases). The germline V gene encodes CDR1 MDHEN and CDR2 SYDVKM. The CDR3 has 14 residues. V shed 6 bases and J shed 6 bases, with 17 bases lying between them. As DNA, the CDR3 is TGTGCCAGCAGCCTAACAGGGCGGTTCGCTGAAGCTTTCTTT. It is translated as CASSLTGRFAEAFF.

The CDR3 spells CASSPTGAPGNIQYF. In nucleotides, the CDR3 is TGTGCCAGCAGTCCAACGGGGGCCCCAGGGAACATTCAGTACTTC. This rearrangement joins TRBV7-2 to TRBJ2-4; D tentatively fits TRBD1 or TRBD2 (6 bases each). The V and J ends lost 6 bases and 7 bases respectively, with 19 bases between them. The length of the CDR3 is 15 residues. Per the germline V gene, CDR1 is SGHTA and CDR2 is FQGNSA. Full variable domain (rest looked up from reference TRBV7-2 and TRBJ2-4): GAGVSQSPSNKVTEKGKDVELRCDPISGHTALYWYRQSLGQGLEFLIYFQGNSAPDKSGLPSDRFSAERTGGSVSTLTIQRTQQEDSAVYLCASSPTGAPGNIQYFGAGTRLSVL.

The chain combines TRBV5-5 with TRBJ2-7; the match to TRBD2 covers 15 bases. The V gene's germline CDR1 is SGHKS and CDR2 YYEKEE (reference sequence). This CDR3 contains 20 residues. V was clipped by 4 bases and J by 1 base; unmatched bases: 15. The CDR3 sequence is CASSPFHRGLAGGKSYEQYF. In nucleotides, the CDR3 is TGTGCCAGCAGCCCTTTTCACCGGGGACTAGCGGGAGGAAAGTCCTACGAGCAGTACTTC.

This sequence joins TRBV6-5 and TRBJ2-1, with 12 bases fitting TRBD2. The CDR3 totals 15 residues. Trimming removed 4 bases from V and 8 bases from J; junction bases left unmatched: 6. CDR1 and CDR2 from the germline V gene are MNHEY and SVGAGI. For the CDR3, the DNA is TGTGCCAGCAGTTCCCTAGCGGGAGGGCCTGATGAGCAGTTCTTC. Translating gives CASSSLAGGPDEQFF.

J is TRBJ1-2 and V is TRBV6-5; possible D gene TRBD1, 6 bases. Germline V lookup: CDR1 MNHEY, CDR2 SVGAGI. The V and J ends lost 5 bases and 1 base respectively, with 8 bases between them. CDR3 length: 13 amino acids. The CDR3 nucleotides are TGTGCCAGCAGTCCGGGACATAACTATGGCTACACCTTC. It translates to CASSPGHNYGYTF.

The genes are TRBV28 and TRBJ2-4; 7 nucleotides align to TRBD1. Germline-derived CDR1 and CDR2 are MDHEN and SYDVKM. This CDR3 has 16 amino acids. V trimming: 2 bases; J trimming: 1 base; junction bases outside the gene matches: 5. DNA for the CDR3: TGTGCCAGCAGTTTACTTCAGGGGGTCGCCAAAAACATTCAGTACTTC. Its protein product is CASSLLQGVAKNIQYF.

CDR3 sequence reads: CASSPDMAWCRQATNEKLFF. The CDR3 DNA sequence: TGTGCCAGCAGCCCCGACATGGCATGGTGCCGGCAAGCAACTAATGAAAAACTGTTTTTT. The rearrangement joins TRBV11-3 to TRBJ1-4; D not resolved. This CDR3 spans 20 amino acids. V was cut by 5 bases and J by 0 bases, with 25 bases left in between. CDR1 SGHNT and CDR2 YENEEA come from the germline V gene.

CDR3 in DNA: TGTGCCAGCAGCGAACGGGGGTCTAATTCACCCCTCCACTTT. It specifies CASSERGSNSPLHF. This chain connects TRBV3-1 (or the pseudogene TRBV3-2) to TRBJ1-6; weak D call: TRBD1 (5 bases). The CDR3 has 14 residues. The germline CDR1 and CDR2 sequences are LGHDT and YNNKEL (reference sequence). The germline V and J ends were trimmed by 5 bases and 6 bases, with 11 bases remaining between them.

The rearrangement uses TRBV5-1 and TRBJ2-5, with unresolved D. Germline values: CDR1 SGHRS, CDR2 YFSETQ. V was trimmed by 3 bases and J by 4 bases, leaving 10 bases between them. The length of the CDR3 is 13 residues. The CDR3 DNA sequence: TGCGCCAGCAGCTCTGGGGTCTCAGAGACCCAGTACTTC. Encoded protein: CASSSGVSETQYF.

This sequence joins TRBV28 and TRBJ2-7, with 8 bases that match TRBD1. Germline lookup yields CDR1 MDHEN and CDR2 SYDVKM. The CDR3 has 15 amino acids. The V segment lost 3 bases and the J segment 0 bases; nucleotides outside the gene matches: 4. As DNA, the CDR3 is TGTGCCAGCAGTTTGTTCGGACAGGGCTCCTACGAGCAGTACTTC. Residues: CASSLFGQGSYEQYF.

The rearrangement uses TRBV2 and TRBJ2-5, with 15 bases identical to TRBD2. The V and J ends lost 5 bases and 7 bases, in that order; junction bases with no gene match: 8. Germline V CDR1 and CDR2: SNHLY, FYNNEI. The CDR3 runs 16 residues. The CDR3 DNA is TGTGCCAGCAGTCGGACTAGCGGGAGGGCCAGGTTGACCCAGTACTTC. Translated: CASSRTSGRARLTQYF.

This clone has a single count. The CDR3 nucleotides are TGCGCCAGCAGCCAAGATAGACAGCTCAGCGAAAAACTGTTTTTT. As protein: CASSQDRQLSEKLFF. V and J are TRBV4-3 and TRBJ1-4; TRBD1 is a possible D gene (5 bases). Germline values: CDR1 LGHNA, CDR2 YSLEER. Trimming removed 0 bases at V and 8 bases at J, with 13 bases between. The CDR3 loop spans 15 amino acids.

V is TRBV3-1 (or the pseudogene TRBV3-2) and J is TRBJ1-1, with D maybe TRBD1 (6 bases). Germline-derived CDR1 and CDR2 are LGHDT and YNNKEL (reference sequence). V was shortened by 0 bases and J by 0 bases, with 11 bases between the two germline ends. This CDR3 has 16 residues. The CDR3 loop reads CASSQDLGGLNTEAFF. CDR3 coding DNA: TGTGCCAGCAGCCAAGATCTCGGGGGCCTGAACACTGAAGCTTTCTTT.

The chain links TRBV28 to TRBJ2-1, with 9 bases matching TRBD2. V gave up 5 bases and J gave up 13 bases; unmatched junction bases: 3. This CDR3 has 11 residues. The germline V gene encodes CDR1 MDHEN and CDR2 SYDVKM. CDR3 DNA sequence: TGTGCCAGCAGTCCGGGACTAGCACAGTTCTTC. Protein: CASSPGLAQFF.

CDR3 DNA: TGTGCCAGCAGTGGGGGAATCATGGGTTCTAATGAGCAGTTCTTC. As protein: CASSGGIMGSNEQFF. The V call is TRBV2, the J call TRBJ2-1; D is uncertain. Germline values: CDR1 SNHLY, CDR2 FYNNEI. V was cut by 4 bases and J by 7 bases, with 17 bases left in between. The CDR3 consists of 15 residues.

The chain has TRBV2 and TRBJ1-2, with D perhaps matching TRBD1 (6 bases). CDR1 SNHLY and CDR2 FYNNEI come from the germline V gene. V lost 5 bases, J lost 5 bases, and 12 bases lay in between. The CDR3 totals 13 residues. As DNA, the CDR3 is TGTGCCAGCAGTCCGGGCCAGGGGTATGGCTACACCTTC. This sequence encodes CASSPGQGYGYTF.

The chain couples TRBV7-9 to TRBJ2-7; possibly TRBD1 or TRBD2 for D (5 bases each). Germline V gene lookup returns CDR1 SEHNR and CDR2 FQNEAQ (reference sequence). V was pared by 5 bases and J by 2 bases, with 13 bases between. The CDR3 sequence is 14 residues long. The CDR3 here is CASSPSGGTYEQYF. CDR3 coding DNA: TGTGCCAGCAGCCCTAGTGGGGGAACCTACGAGCAGTACTTC.

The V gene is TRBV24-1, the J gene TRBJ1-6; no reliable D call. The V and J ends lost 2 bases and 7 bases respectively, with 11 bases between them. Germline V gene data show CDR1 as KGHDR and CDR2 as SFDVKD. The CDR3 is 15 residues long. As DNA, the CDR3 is TGTGCCACCAGTGATTCTGGACCCGGGAATTCACCCCTCCACTTT. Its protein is CATSDSGPGNSPLHF.

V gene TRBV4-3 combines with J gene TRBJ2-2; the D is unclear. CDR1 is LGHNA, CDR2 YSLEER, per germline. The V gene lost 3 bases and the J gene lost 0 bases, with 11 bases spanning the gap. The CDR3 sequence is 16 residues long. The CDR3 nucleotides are TGCGCCAGCAGCCACGACCCCCGAACGAACACCGGGGAGCTGTTTTTT. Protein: CASSHDPRTNTGELFF.

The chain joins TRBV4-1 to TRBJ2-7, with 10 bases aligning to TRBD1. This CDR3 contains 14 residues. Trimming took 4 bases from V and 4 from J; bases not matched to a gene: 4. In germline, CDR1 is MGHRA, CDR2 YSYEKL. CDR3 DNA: TGCGCCAGCAGCCCGGGACAGGGGTCGTACGAGCAGTACTTC. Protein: CASSPGQGSYEQYF.

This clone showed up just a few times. The CDR3 DNA sequence: TGTGCCAGCAGTCCGGGACACAACCCTTTTGAAGCTTTCTTT. This encodes CASSPGHNPFEAFF. The rearrangement joins TRBV28 to TRBJ1-1, with D possibly matching TRBD1 (6 bases). Looked up from germline, CDR1 is MDHEN and CDR2 is SYDVKM. V dropped 5 bases and J dropped 7 bases, with 17 bases sitting between them. CDR3 length equals 14 residues.